What follows is one T cell receptor beta chain and its context. PCR was performed using 60 Vbeta and 13 Jbeta primers. TCRdb keeps only in-frame clones here, not all; method: immunoSEQ multiplex PCR. The table shows about 170,000 clones, with roughly 83% occurring only once. The ends were cut back, 3 bases at V and 0 bases at J, with 8 bases in the middle. Germline CDR1 SGHRS, CDR2 YFSETQ. The CDR3 totals 14 residues. These data belong to a study of cytomegalovirus exposure and HLA in healthy donors. The genes are TRBV5-1 and TRBJ2-3; a possible D gene is TRBD1 (6 bases). Sequenced material: PBMCs. The TCR comes from a boy younger than 10 in good health and CMV-seronegative. DNA for the CDR3: TGCGCCAGCAGCTCGGACAGAAGCACAGATACGCAGTATTTT. Its translation is CASSSDRSTDTQYF.